A selection of T cell receptor beta chains follows, all from one sample in a study of cytomegalovirus exposure and HLA in healthy donors. The table came from immunoSEQ multiplex PCR; TCRdb's copy has only in-frame clones and leaves some out. The profile shows about 89,000 clones, 85% of them singletons. The sample comprised PBMCs. These TCRs come from a man in his forties in good health and CMV-seropositive. Each CDR3 is given with its conserved first and last residue. A D gene is named only where the DNA matches it firmly. Clone size is shown for a subset of rows, as once, few, many or a class of expanded clone.

CDR3 DNA	CDR3 protein	CDR3 length	V gene	clone size	D gene	J gene
TGTGCCATCAGTGAAGGTAGCGGGGGACCCTACGAGCAGTACTTC	CAISEGSGGPYEQYF	15	TRBV10-3	NA	TRBD2	TRBJ2-7
TGTGCCAGCGGTCTTTACCAGGACTATGGCTACACCTTC	CASGLYQDYGYTF	13	TRBV5-5	NA	NA	TRBJ1-2
TGTGCCAGCAGTGATAGCGGGGAAGTTACAGATACGCAGTATTTT	CASSDSGEVTDTQYF	15	TRBV2	NA	TRBD2	TRBJ2-3
TGTGCCAGTAGTGGGCGGGGCTTCACCTCCTACAATGAGCAGTTCTTC	CASSGRGFTSYNEQFF	16	TRBV19	NA	NA	TRBJ2-1
TGTGCCAGCAGCTCCTCCACCGGGACAGGCAATACTAAACTGTTTTTT	CASSSSTGTGNTKLFF	16	TRBV5-6	NA	TRBD1	TRBJ1-4
TGTGCCAGCAGGTTGGGACAGGGGGCGCGGACCGGGGAGCTGTTTTTT	CASRLGQGARTGELFF	16	TRBV9	NA	TRBD1	TRBJ2-2
TGTGCCTGGAGTCCTGAGACAGGGAACACCGGGGAGCTGTTTTTT	CAWSPETGNTGELFF	15	TRBV30	few	NA	TRBJ2-2
TGTGCCAGCAGTTACTCGATGGGAGGGGAGGGCGAGACCCAGTACTTC	CASSYSMGGEGETQYF	16	TRBV6-5	NA	TRBD2	TRBJ2-5
TGTGCCAGCAGCTTAGCCGACGGAGGTCAGGCCAATTCACCCCTCCACTTT	CASSLADGGQANSPLHF	17	TRBV7-2	few	NA	TRBJ1-6
TGTGCCAGCTCACCGGTCGGGCTAGCGGGAGAGGAGCAGTTCTTC	CASSPVGLAGEEQFF	15	TRBV18	once	TRBD2	TRBJ2-1
TGCGCCAGCACCCGGGGTAGCGGGGGGGCCGGTGAGACCCAGTACTTC	CASTRGSGGAGETQYF	16	TRBV5-1	NA	TRBD2	TRBJ2-5
TGTGCCAGCAGCTTACAGGGGGCGGGTGGTCAAGAGACCCAGTACTTC	CASSLQGAGGQETQYF	16	TRBV7-8	NA	TRBD1	TRBJ2-5
TGCGCCAGCAGCTTGGGGACAGGGGTGGGCACTGAAGCTTTCTTT	CASSLGTGVGTEAFF	15	TRBV5-1	NA	TRBD1	TRBJ1-1
TGTGCCAGCAGCTTTTACAGGTATCGCATTCCCTACGAGCAGTACTTC	CASSFYRYRIPYEQYF	16	TRBV5-7	NA	NA	TRBJ2-7
TGCGCCAGAGGTGGTAGCGGCTACGAGCAGTACTTC	CARGGSGYEQYF	12	TRBV4-1	NA	NA	TRBJ2-7
TGCAGCGTTGAAGATCTAGCGGGAGTTGACAATGAGCAGTTCTTC	CSVEDLAGVDNEQFF	15	TRBV29-1	few	TRBD2	TRBJ2-1
TGCGCCAGCAGCTTGATGGTGGGACAGGGCAACTATGGCTACACCTTC	CASSLMVGQGNYGYTF	16	TRBV5-1	NA	TRBD1	TRBJ1-2
TGTGCCAGCAGCCGGACTAGCGGGAACACCGGGGAGCTGTTTTTT	CASSRTSGNTGELFF	15	TRBV7-9	NA	TRBD2	TRBJ2-2
TGTGCCAGCAGCGGGCCGGGTTCTAGCACAGATACGCAGTATTTT	CASSGPGSSTDTQYF	15	TRBV9	NA	NA	TRBJ2-3
TGTGCCAGCAGCCCGCGGGGCATGACGTACGAGCAGTACTTC	CASSPRGMTYEQYF	14	TRBV7-8	once	NA	TRBJ2-7
TGTGCCAGCAGTGAAGCGCGGGGGGTTAATTCACCCCTCCACTTT	CASSEARGVNSPLHF	15	TRBV2	NA	NA	TRBJ1-6
TGTGCCAGCAGTCCTCAGGGATCTGGAAACACCATATATTTT	CASSPQGSGNTIYF	14	TRBV6-5	NA	NA	TRBJ1-3
TGTGCCAGCAGTACGGGGACACAGCGGGGGGCTGAAGCTTTCTTT	CASSTGTQRGAEAFF	15	TRBV6-5	NA	NA	TRBJ1-1
TGTGCCAGCAGTTTTAGGCTAGCTGCGGCCTACGAGCAGTACTTC	CASSFRLAAAYEQYF	15	TRBV28	NA	NA	TRBJ2-7